The sequence of this TCR beta chain was determined in a study of vaccination and CD4 T cells after COVID-19. Worth noting for this clonotype: As yet, its antigen is unknown.

Trimming stripped 6 bases from V and 0 bases from J, with 8 bases between. Germline V gene lookup returns CDR1 MNHNS and CDR2 SASEGT. CDR3 length: 13 amino acids. The study sequenced cultured CD4+ T cell DNA using the Oncomine TCR Beta short-read assay. Using its own MiXCR run on the PCR reads, TCRdb lists one record per CDR3 protein. This repertoire shows under 5,000 distinct CDR3 sequences, roughly 15% found once; its top ten account for roughly a fifth. Indicated treatment: approximately 10-day PBMC culture with coronavirus spike peptide pools or control peptides (ViraFEST assay). Expansion of antigen-specific T cells with peptide pools by ViraFEST preceded sequencing of TCRs.

This sequence was found in a human donor who had recovered from COVID-19. The specimen sequenced was CD4+ T cells from blood, cultured in vitro. The rearrangement uses TRBV6-1 and TRBJ1-1; D remains unclear. The CDR3 sequence is CASRSAVNTEAFF. CDR3 bases: TGTGCCAGCAGGTCAGCAGTGAACACTGAAGCTTTCTTT.